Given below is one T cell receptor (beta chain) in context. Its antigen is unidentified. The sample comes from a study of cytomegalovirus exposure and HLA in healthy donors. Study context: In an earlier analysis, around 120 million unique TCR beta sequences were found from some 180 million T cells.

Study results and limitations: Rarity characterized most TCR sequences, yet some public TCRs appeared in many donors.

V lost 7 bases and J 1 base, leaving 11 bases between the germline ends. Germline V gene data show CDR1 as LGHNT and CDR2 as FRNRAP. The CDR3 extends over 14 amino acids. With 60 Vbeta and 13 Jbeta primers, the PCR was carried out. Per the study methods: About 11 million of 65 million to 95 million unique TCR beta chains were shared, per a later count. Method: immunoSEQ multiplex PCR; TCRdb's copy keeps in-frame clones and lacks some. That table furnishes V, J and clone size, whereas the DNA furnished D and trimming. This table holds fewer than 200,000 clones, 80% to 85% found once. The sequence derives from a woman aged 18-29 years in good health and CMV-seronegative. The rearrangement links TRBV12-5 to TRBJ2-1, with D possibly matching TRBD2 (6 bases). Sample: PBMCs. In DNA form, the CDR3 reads TGTGCTAGTGAGGCGGGAACTTCCTACAATGAGCAGTTCTTC. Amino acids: CASEAGTSYNEQFF.